The sequence of this T cell receptor (beta chain) was determined in a study of regulatory T cells in long-lasting Graves disease. The wider study: By definition, persistent Graves' disease involved antithyroid drugs for over 5 years alongside positive TSH receptor antibodies. Overall study results and limits: Those with persistent Graves' had less TCR diversity than newly diagnosed patients.

As regards this clonotype: Its antigen remains unknown.

Time point of the sample: persistent/refractory GD, antithyroid drugs over 5 years with positive TRAb. Extracted PBMC RNA gave rise to the TCR library. The germline CDR1 and CDR2 sequences are LNHDA and SQIVND (reference sequence). The CDR3 totals 13 residues. V was clipped by 3 bases and J by 0 bases, with 2 bases between them. Combining iRepertoire HTBI primers with Arm-PCR of CDR3 regions, the authors built TCR beta libraries. MiXCR was run by TCRdb on the multiplex PCR reads, yielding one entry per CDR3 protein. The profile shows about 470,000 distinct CDR3 sequences, 20% to 25% of them singletons.

This sequence was found in a female donor with Graves disease. This sequence joins TRBV19 and TRBJ2-2, with D uncertain. Sequenced material: peripheral blood mononuclear cells (PBMCs), taken when the disease was refractory, from a patient treated with antithyroid drugs. This CDR3 is CASSIANTGELFF. CDR3 sequence (DNA): TGTGCCAGTAGTATTGCGAACACCGGGGAGCTGTTTTTT.